This T cell receptor beta chain was sequenced in a study of T cell clonotyping in hematopoietic cell transplantation. This table comes from immunoSEQ multiplex PCR, and its TCRdb copy is limited to in-frame clones, with some not included. This sample carries 16,000 or so clones, roughly 58% of them seen once, and the ten largest clones take roughly 12%. This receptor was taken from a male patient aged 50 to 60 who had an allogeneic stem cell transplant from an unrelated donor, so T cells may come from the graft donor. Some clones in this sample may be carry-over from other donors' samples. The sequencing here drew on PBMCs, taken 30 days after allogeneic stem cell transplant.

CDR3 bases: TGCGCCAGCAGCCAAGATCAGAGGGGCCTGAGTCTAGACTATGGCTACACCTTC. It codes for CASSQDQRGLSLDYGYTF. The chain employs TRBV4-1 and TRBJ1-2; possibly TRBD1 for D (5 bases). Germline V gene sequence: CDR1 MGHRA, CDR2 YSYEKL. Between the trimmed V and J ends, which lost 0 bases and 3 bases, there was a span of 20 bases. The CDR3 has 18 amino acids.